The clone carrying this T cell receptor beta chain was observed a few times. Its antigen is not known. Germline V gene data show CDR1 as GTSNPN and CDR2 as SVGIG (reference sequence). CDR3 length: 15 residues. Trimming cost V 2 bases and J 4 bases; bases outside gene matches: 8. Time point described: sample taken at primary tumor resection. No cells were sorted before sequencing. The whole RNA sequenced was extracted from tumor, nontumor lung or frozen PBMC. The data were obtained in a study of spatial heterogeneity in lung cancer. General study points: Ubiquitous, expanded tumor-derived TCRs were more frequently observed in blood at resection than at follow-up.

TCRdb redid the calling of the 5' RACE reads with MiXCR, one entry per CDR3 protein. The profile covers nearly 50,000 distinct CDR3 sequences, with 7.6% appearing a single time and about 13% taken by the ten largest. The TCR comes from a female donor with early-stage non-small cell lung cancer. V gene TRBV30 combines with J gene TRBJ2-3; TRBD2 matches at 8 bases. The material sequenced was PBMCs, taken at surgery. Here the CDR3 DNA reads TGTGCCTGGAGTCCTACGGGGGGGCCCGCAGATACGCAGTATTTT. Residues: CAWSPTGGPADTQYF.